Listed below are T cell receptor beta chains from one sample, sequenced in a study of shared clonotypes between healthy human individuals. Method: immunoSEQ multiplex PCR; TCRdb's copy keeps in-frame clones and lacks some. The sample records some 2 million clones, approximately 95% being singletons. The sequencing sample was made of naive CD4+ T cells sorted from blood. The receptors here all came from a man aged 18 to 30 in good health. CDR3s include the opening cysteine and the closing phenylalanine or tryptophan. A D gene is named only where the DNA matches it firmly. Clone size appears in some rows only: once, few, many, or a class for an expanded clone.

v_call	d_call	j_call	clone_size	cdr3_aa	cdr3_nt
TRBV6-5	TRBD1	TRBJ1-1	NA	CASSYGQGSTEAFF	TGTGCCAGCAGTTACGGACAGGGGAGCACTGAAGCTTTCTTT
TRBV2	NA	TRBJ1-1	NA	CASSVAPNTEAFF	TGTGCCAGCAGTGTGGCCCCGAACACTGAAGCTTTCTTT
TRBV19	NA	TRBJ2-7	NA	CASSMTGSSHEQYF	TGTGCCAGTAGTATGACCGGGAGTTCCCACGAGCAGTACTTC
TRBV28	NA	TRBJ1-3	NA	CASSTISGRRNTIYF	TGTGCCAGCAGTACCATTTCAGGGCGCCGAAACACCATATATTTT
TRBV7-2	TRBD2	TRBJ2-5	NA	CASSLGIWGGQETQYF	TGTGCCAGCAGCTTAGGTATCTGGGGGGGCCAAGAGACCCAGTACTTC
TRBV5-1	TRBD1	TRBJ1-1	NA	CASSGKTGWDTEAFF	TGCGCCAGCAGCGGAAAGACAGGGTGGGACACTGAAGCTTTCTTT
TRBV7-9	NA	TRBJ2-1	NA	CASSFVGAEQFF	TGTGCCAGCAGCTTCGTAGGAGCGGAGCAGTTCTTC
TRBV30	TRBD1	TRBJ1-2	NA	CASSAPDRLNGYTF	TGTGCCAGTAGTGCCCCGGACAGGCTTAATGGCTACACCTTC
TRBV28	NA	TRBJ1-1	NA	CASSPWNGGTGHTEAFF	TGTGCCAGCAGTCCCTGGAATGGAGGGACGGGACACACTGAAGCTTTCTTT
TRBV7-8	NA	TRBJ1-2	NA	CASSLAGAYGYTF	TGTGCCAGCAGCTTAGCGGGAGCGTATGGCTACACCTTC
TRBV7-2	TRBD2	TRBJ2-1	NA	CASSLAGTSVFNEQFF	TGTGCCAGCAGCTTAGCAGGGACTAGCGTCTTCAATGAGCAGTTCTTC
TRBV20-1	NA	TRBJ2-7	NA	CSARVVYEQYF	TGCAGTGCTAGGGTTGTCTACGAGCAGTACTTC
TRBV5-1	NA	TRBJ1-4	NA	CASSLIPDEKLFF	TGCGCCAGCAGCTTGATACCAGACGAAAAACTGTTTTTT
TRBV7-2	NA	TRBJ2-2	NA	CASSLEGVGTGELFF	TGTGCCAGCAGCTTAGAAGGGGTAGGCACCGGGGAGCTGTTTTTT
TRBV5-1	NA	TRBJ1-1	NA	CASSLAGAAHEAFF	TGCGCCAGCAGCTTGGCGGGAGCCGCGCATGAAGCTTTCTTT
TRBV18	TRBD1	TRBJ2-5	NA	CASSTGVAPTYQETQYF	TGTGCCAGCTCTACAGGGGTTGCCCCAACGTACCAAGAGACCCAGTACTTC
TRBV7-9	TRBD1	TRBJ2-2	once	CASSLNARGSNTGELFF	TGTGCCAGCAGCCTAAATGCCAGGGGGAGCAACACCGGGGAGCTGTTTTTT
TRBV6-5	NA	TRBJ2-7	NA	CASGTPSYEQYF	TGTGCCAGTGGGACTCCCTCCTACGAGCAGTACTTC
TRBV4-3	NA	TRBJ1-3	NA	CASSQDVSGGSGNTIYF	TGCGCCAGCAGCCAAGATGTGAGTGGGGGCTCTGGAAACACCATATATTTT
TRBV5-1	NA	TRBJ2-7	NA	CASSLAETSPYEQYF	TGCGCCAGCAGCTTGGCCGAGACTAGTCCCTACGAGCAGTACTTC
TRBV30	TRBD1	TRBJ1-2	NA	CAWSAVRGPGGYTF	TGTGCCTGGTCCGCCGTTAGGGGGCCGGGGGGCTACACCTTC
TRBV27	TRBD2	TRBJ2-7	NA	CASSPTSGVTYEQYF	TGTGCCAGCAGTCCGACTAGCGGGGTGACCTACGAGCAGTACTTC
TRBV5-1	TRBD2	TRBJ2-5	NA	CASSLSSGGFGETQYF	TGCGCCAGCAGCTTGTCGTCGGGAGGGTTTGGAGAGACCCAGTACTTC
TRBV10-3	NA	TRBJ2-7	NA	CAARGFDEQYF	TGTGCCGCCCGGGGCTTCGACGAGCAGTACTTC
TRBV29-1	TRBD1	TRBJ2-3	NA	CSVPPGTGRGTDTQYF	TGCAGCGTTCCCCCCGGGACAGGGAGGGGCACAGATACGCAGTATTTT
TRBV27	NA	TRBJ2-6	NA	CASSFRGFLLSGANVLTF	TGTGCCAGCAGTTTCCGCGGATTCTTGCTCTCTGGGGCCAACGTCCTGACTTTC
TRBV6-5	NA	TRBJ1-6	few	CASSSAQTSNSPLHF	TGTGCCAGCAGTTCCGCCCAAACTAGCAATTCACCCCTCCACTTT
TRBV19	NA	TRBJ2-7	NA	CASRPTLGESYEQYF	TGTGCCAGTAGACCTACCTTGGGAGAGTCCTACGAGCAGTACTTC
TRBV28	TRBD2	TRBJ2-3	NA	CASSFWRGDTDTQYF	TGTGCCAGCAGTTTCTGGCGGGGGGACACAGATACGCAGTATTTT
TRBV11-2	NA	TRBJ2-3	once	CASSSHGRTHPLTDTQYF	TGTGCCAGCAGCTCCCACGGTCGGACCCACCCTCTCACAGATACGCAGTATTTT
TRBV20-1	NA	TRBJ2-5	NA	CSATQLETQYF	TGCAGTGCTACCCAGCTGGAGACCCAGTACTTC
TRBV19	NA	TRBJ1-1	NA	CASSIQGGDTEAFF	TGTGCCAGTAGTATACAGGGTGGGGACACTGAAGCTTTCTTT
TRBV11-2	TRBD1	TRBJ1-1	NA	CASSWGQAVMNTEAFF	TGTGCCAGCAGCTGGGGACAGGCTGTAATGAACACTGAAGCTTTCTTT
TRBV5-1	TRBD2	TRBJ2-3	once	CASSARTSGLSTDTQYF	TGCGCCAGCAGCGCGCGGACTAGCGGCCTAAGCACAGATACGCAGTATTTT
TRBV18	NA	TRBJ2-7	NA	CASSPISPGEQYF	TGTGCCAGCTCACCGATTAGCCCCGGGGAGCAGTACTTC
TRBV2	TRBD1	TRBJ1-2	NA	CASSSPGQAYYTF	TGTGCCAGCAGCTCTCCGGGACAGGCCTACTACACCTTC
TRBV6-1	NA	TRBJ1-2	once	CASSEDFGRERGYTF	TGTGCCAGCAGTGAAGATTTCGGCAGGGAACGGGGCTACACCTTC
TRBV7-9	TRBD2	TRBJ2-7	once	CASSLLAGGLSYEQYF	TGTGCCAGCAGCCTTCTAGCGGGGGGCCTCTCCTACGAGCAGTACTTC
TRBV5-1	NA	TRBJ2-5	NA	CASSLVEPVMGETQYF	TGCGCCAGCAGCTTGGTCGAACCAGTTATGGGGGAGACCCAGTACTTC
TRBV7-2	NA	TRBJ1-3	once	CASSLGLISGNTIYF	TGTGCCAGCAGCTTAGGACTAATCTCTGGAAACACCATATATTTT
TRBV7-2	TRBD2	TRBJ2-7	NA	CASSLVGGYEQYF	TGTGCCAGCAGCTTAGTGGGGGGGTACGAGCAGTACTTC
TRBV12-5	NA	TRBJ2-3	NA	CASGFTGSDTQYF	TGTGCTAGTGGTTTTACAGGGTCAGATACGCAGTATTTT
TRBV2	NA	TRBJ2-5	NA	CASSRRGNQETQYF	TGTGCCAGCAGTCGACGGGGAAACCAAGAGACCCAGTACTTC
TRBV5-4	TRBD1	TRBJ1-1	NA	CASSLAGTAEAFF	TGTGCCAGCAGCTTGGCCGGGACAGCTGAAGCTTTCTTT